This T cell receptor (beta chain) was captured by sequencing in a study of shared clonotypes between healthy human individuals. CDR1 and CDR2 from the germline V gene are SNHLY and FYNNEI. The V end lost 4 bases, the J end lost 3 bases, and 16 bases lay between the germline ends. This CDR3 comprises 15 residues. Worth noting for this clone: Its antigen is as yet unknown.

Study-level results: Sorted-subset sequencing was shown by rarefaction to be incomplete despite large depth. An expected dependence of interdonor clonotype sharing on sequencing depth was noted.

Method: immunoSEQ multiplex PCR; TCRdb's copy keeps in-frame clones and lacks some. The table has hundreds of thousands of clones, around 74% seen once. V usage is TRBV2 and J usage is TRBJ2-7, with a weak D call TRBD2 (5 bases). This sequence originates from a woman in her twenties or thirties in good health. Material: memory CD4+ T cells sorted from blood. This sample's subset: CD45RA-negative fraction. The CDR3 coding sequence is TGTGCCAGCAGTGGCCAGAGGGAGCGGAACTACGAGCAGTACTTC. This translates into CASSGQRERNYEQYF.